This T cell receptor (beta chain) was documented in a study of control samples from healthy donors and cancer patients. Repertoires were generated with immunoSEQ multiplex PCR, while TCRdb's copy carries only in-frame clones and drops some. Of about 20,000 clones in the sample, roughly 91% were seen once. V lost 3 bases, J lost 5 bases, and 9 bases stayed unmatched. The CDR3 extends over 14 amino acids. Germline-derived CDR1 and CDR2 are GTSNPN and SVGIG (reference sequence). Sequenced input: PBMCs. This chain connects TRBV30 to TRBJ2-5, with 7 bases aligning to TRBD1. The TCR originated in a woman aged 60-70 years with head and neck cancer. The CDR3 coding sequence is TGTGCCTGGAGAGGCGACAGGGATGAGGAGACCCAGTACTTC. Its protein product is CAWRGDRDEETQYF.